Sequencing of this TCR beta chain was carried out in a study of T cells expressing NK-cell markers. Study details: Sorted CD3+CD56+NKG2C+, CD3+CD56+NKG2C- and CD3+CD56-NKG2C+ T-cell subsets were beta-chain profiled. The eight sequenced donors comprised seven who were HCMV-seropositive and one who was seronegative. Findings and caveats of the study: Each of roughly 6 donors carried dominant NKG2C+ clonotypes accounting for roughly 1.0-7.0% of CD8+ T cells. Researchers report these clonotypes also headed the CD3+CD56-NKG2C+ fraction in several donors.

This CDR3 spans 15 amino acids. Germline CDR1 reads DFQATT; CDR2 reads SNEGSKA (reference sequence). With respect to this clonotype: Its specificity is unknown.

Reanalyzing the 5' RACE reads, TCRdb keeps one entry per CDR3 protein, without DNA. Its clone listing holds fewer than 400,000 distinct CDR3 sequences. This receptor was identified in a man aged 18-75 years in good health. The source material was blood T cells: a sorted CD56 or NKG2C T cell subset, CD4+ or CD8+ T cells, or bulk PBMC T cells (not recorded which). The rearrangement joins TRBV20-1 to TRBJ1-2; TCRdb's D gene call, TRBD1, goes unchecked for lack of DNA. The CDR3 reads CSARKFRGRNYGYTF.